Each of the 19 T cell receptor beta chains below was sequenced from the same sample in a study of blood T cell repertoires in COVID-19. Assay: immunoSEQ multiplex PCR; the TCRdb copy retains only in-frame clones and omits some. The sample has fewer than 250,000 clones; around 90% are singletons. Sequences were obtained from peripheral blood. The receptors come from a man aged 30 to 39 with COVID-19, enrolled during active disease.

The table lists this clone with a count of one. CDR3 amino acids: CASSEETPGGFGYGYTF. DNA for the CDR3: TGCGCCAGCAGTGAGGAAACCCCAGGGGGTTTCGGCTATGGCTACACCTTC. The chain combines TRBV10-2 with TRBJ1-2; 7 bases map to TRBD1. The CDR3 has 17 residues. Trimming cost V 2 bases and J 4 bases; bases outside gene matches: 13. Germline-derived CDR1 and CDR2 are WSHSY and SAAADI.

The chain couples TRBV6-5 to TRBJ2-1; the match to TRBD1 covers 9 bases. CDR3 length: 14 amino acids. CDR1 is MNHEY and CDR2 is SVGAGI in the germline V gene. The V segment lost 8 bases and the J segment 5 bases; nucleotides outside the gene matches: 7. The CDR3 here is CASLGTGIHNEQFF. In nucleotides, the CDR3 is TGTGCCAGCCTCGGGACAGGGATACACAATGAGCAGTTCTTC.

V and J are TRBV5-1 and TRBJ1-3; 7 nucleotides agree with TRBD1. Germline V lookup: CDR1 SGHRS, CDR2 YFSETQ. Trimming at V came to 0 bases and at J to 3 bases, leaving 3 bases not matched to a gene. This CDR3 comprises 15 residues. DNA for the CDR3: TGCGCCAGCAGCTTGGTAGGACAGGATGGAAACACCATATATTTT. This codes for CASSLVGQDGNTIYF.

This chain connects TRBV5-6 to TRBJ2-7; 7 positions agree with TRBD1. V trimming: 3 bases; J trimming: 4 bases; junction bases outside the gene matches: 1. CDR3 size: 12 residues. The V gene's germline CDR1 is SGHDT and CDR2 YYEEEE. The CDR3 DNA is TGTGCCAGCAGCTGGGACAGTTACGAGCAGTACTTC. This encodes CASSWDSYEQYF.

This clone has just a few counts. V is TRBV10-1 and J is TRBJ2-7; TRBD1 agrees at 7 bases. Germline V gene data show CDR1 as WNHNN and CDR2 as SYGVQD (reference sequence). V was pared by 5 bases and J by 3 bases, with 7 bases of the junction left unmatched. CDR3 length equals 14 residues. CDR3 nucleotide sequence: TGCGCCAGCAGTTCCGGAGACAGGGTCTACGAGCAGTACTTC. Its translation: CASSSGDRVYEQYF.

The chain combines TRBV9 with TRBJ1-2; no clear D gene. Germline CDR1 reads SGDLS; CDR2 reads YYNGEE. The length of the CDR3 is 13 residues. Trimming removed 4 bases from V and 6 bases from J, with 13 bases in between. CDR3 protein: CASSHTFGDGYTF. The CDR3 DNA follows: TGTGCCAGCAGCCACACCTTCGGGGATGGCTACACCTTC.

This clone was detected only once. V and J are TRBV19 and TRBJ2-4; 7 nucleotides agree with TRBD2. CDR1 is LNHDA, CDR2 SQIVND, per germline (reference sequence). The CDR3 extends over 17 amino acids. J lost 4 bases, V lost 0 bases, and 9 bases had no gene match. The CDR3, as DNA: TGTGCCAGTAGTATAGATGGGAGGGTCCCTTTGAAAAACATTCAGTACTTC. It encodes CASSIDGRVPLKNIQYF.

V and J are TRBV6-4 and TRBJ2-2; 8 nucleotides agree with TRBD1. This CDR3 has 17 amino acids. Unmatched junction bases numbered 11, after V lost 4 bases and J lost 4 bases. From germline, CDR1 is MRHNA and CDR2 SNTAGT. CDR3 nucleotides: TGTGCCAGCAGTGCTCACCAGACAGGGGCGGGCACCGGGGAGCTGTTTTTT. This encodes CASSAHQTGAGTGELFF.

V is TRBV30 and J is TRBJ2-7; D not resolved. Germline lookup yields CDR1 GTSNPN and CDR2 SVGIG (reference sequence). The CDR3 loop spans 13 amino acids. Trimming took off 0 bases at V and 0 bases at J, with 6 bases between the two ends. For the CDR3, the DNA is TGTGCCTGGAGTGTACTGAACTCCTACGAGCAGTACTTC. It is translated as CAWSVLNSYEQYF.

The rearrangement links TRBV18 to TRBJ2-1; TRBD1 agrees at 10 bases. Germline V CDR1 and CDR2: KGHSH, LQKENI. Trimming at V came to 6 bases and at J to 6 bases, leaving 8 bases not matched to a gene. This CDR3 spans 15 amino acids. The CDR3 reads CASSLRDRGVNEQFF. The CDR3 DNA reads as TGTGCCAGCTCTCTCCGGGACAGGGGTGTCAATGAGCAGTTCTTC.

The CDR3, as DNA: TGTGCCAGCAGCTTCCAGGGGGTGTACGAGCAGTACTTC. It codes for CASSFQGVYEQYF. The genes are TRBV13 and TRBJ2-7, with 7 nucleotides matching TRBD1. Germline V lookup: CDR1 PRHDT, CDR2 FYEKMQ (reference sequence). V shed 3 bases and J 4 bases; nucleotides not matched to a gene: 3. This CDR3 has 13 residues.

This clone was observed a single time. The J gene is TRBJ2-1, the V gene TRBV5-1, with a possible D match to TRBD2 (5 bases). The CDR3 consists of 14 residues. CDR1 and CDR2 (germline): SGHRS, YFSETQ. The ends were cut back, 3 bases at V and 9 bases at J, with 16 bases in the middle. The CDR3 DNA reads TGCGCCAGCAGCTCTCTGGAGAGCAGCGGTGAGCAGTTCTTC. Its translation: CASSSLESSGEQFF. Combining the CDR3 with reference TRBV5-1 and TRBJ2-1 gives the whole variable domain KAGVTQTPRYLIKTRGQQVTLSCSPISGHRSVSWYQQTPGQGLQFLFEYFSETQRNKGNFPGRFSGRQFSNSRSEMNVSTLELGDSALYLCASSSLESSGEQFFGPGTRLTVL.

The chain combines TRBV4-1 with TRBJ1-3, with no clear D. Germline CDR1 is MGHRA and CDR2 is YSYEKL. V was cut by 2 bases and J by 2 bases, with 19 bases left in between. This CDR3 is built from 18 residues. The CDR3, as DNA: TGCGCCAGCAGCCAACTACTCCGGAGGCTTTTCGCTGGAAACACCATATATTTT. Its protein product is CASSQLLRRLFAGNTIYF.

This rearrangement joins TRBV6-5 to TRBJ1-6, with TRBD1 identical over 9 bases. The CDR3 sequence is 15 residues long. V was pared by 6 bases and J by 0 bases, with 0 bases of the junction left unmatched. CDR1 is MNHEY, CDR2 SVGAGI, per germline. CDR3 in DNA: TGTGCCAGCAGGGGACAGGGCTCCTATAATTCACCCCTCCACTTT. The encoded protein is CASRGQGSYNSPLHF.

This chain uses TRBV30 with TRBJ2-3, with 7 bases identical to TRBD2. V was clipped by 0 bases and J by 1 base; unmatched bases: 4. Germline V CDR1 and CDR2: GTSNPN, SVGIG (reference sequence). The length of the CDR3 is 15 residues. The CDR3 loop is CAWSVRGVGTDTQYF. In DNA, the CDR3 is TGTGCCTGGAGTGTACGGGGGGTGGGCACAGATACGCAGTATTTT.

The V call is TRBV5-4, the J call TRBJ2-7; the D gene is possibly TRBD2 (6 bases). Trimming shortened V by 0 bases and J by 5 bases, and 15 bases separated the two germline ends. This CDR3 contains 15 residues. Germline CDR1 is SGHNT and CDR2 is YYREEE (reference sequence). CDR3 DNA sequence: TGTGCCAGCAGCTTGGCCGGGAGACAGAGCCACGAGCAGTACTTC. Amino acids: CASSLAGRQSHEQYF.

The rearrangement uses TRBV19 and TRBJ2-2, with TRBD1 identical over 12 bases. Germline V lookup: CDR1 LNHDA, CDR2 SQIVND (reference sequence). The CDR3 is 15 residues long. J gave up 6 bases and V 11 bases, and 10 bases lay outside the gene matches. The CDR3 nucleotides read TGTGCCCTATCTCCGGGACAGGGGGCATCCGGGGAGCTGTTTTTT. This translates into CALSPGQGASGELFF.

V gene TRBV5-1 combines with J gene TRBJ2-7, with a weak D call TRBD2 (6 bases). The CDR3 length is 15 residues. The V end was cut by 0 bases, the J end by 2 bases, with 12 bases between. Per the germline V gene, CDR1 is SGHRS and CDR2 is YFSETQ. The CDR3: CASSLVAGSTYEQYF. DNA of the CDR3: TGCGCCAGCAGCTTGGTGGCGGGGTCAACCTACGAGCAGTACTTC.

This clone was counted once. V is TRBV9 and J is TRBJ2-7, with D tentatively TRBD2 (6 bases). Germline values: CDR1 SGDLS, CDR2 YYNGEE. The CDR3 loop spans 15 amino acids. Trimming removed 5 bases at V and 0 bases at J, with 15 bases between. The CDR3 region has the DNA TGTGCCAGCAGTCCAGTGGGGGGTTCCTCCTACGAGCAGTACTTC. It encodes CASSPVGGSSYEQYF.